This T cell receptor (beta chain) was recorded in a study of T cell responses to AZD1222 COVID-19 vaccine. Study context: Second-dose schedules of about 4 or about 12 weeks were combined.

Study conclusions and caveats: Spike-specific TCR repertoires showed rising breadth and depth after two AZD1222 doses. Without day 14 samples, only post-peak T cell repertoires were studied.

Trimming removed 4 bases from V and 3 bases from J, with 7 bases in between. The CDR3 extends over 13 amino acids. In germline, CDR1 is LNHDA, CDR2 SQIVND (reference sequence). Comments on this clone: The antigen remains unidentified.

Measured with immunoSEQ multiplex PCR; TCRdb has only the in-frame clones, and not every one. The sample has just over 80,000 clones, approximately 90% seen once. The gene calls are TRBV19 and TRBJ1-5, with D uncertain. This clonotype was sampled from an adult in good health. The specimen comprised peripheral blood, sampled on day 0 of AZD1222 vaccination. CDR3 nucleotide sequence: TGTGCCAGTAGTACGGCGTACAATCAGCCCCAGCATTTT. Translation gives CASSTAYNQPQHF.